This section outlines one TCR beta chain sequence together with its context. This clone is a singleton in its sample. There is no known antigen for this receptor. Per-base qualities were not stored, and no clone one base away is much larger. The CDR3 measures 12 amino acids from cysteine to phenylalanine. The read is trimmed to its CDR3 DNA, 36 bases read in frame from base 1. Ends trimmed: V by 6 bases, J by 7 bases; bases unmatched to a gene: 3. From the germline V gene (reference sequence), CDR1 is MNHEY and CDR2 is SMNVEV. The donors were healthy, HIV-negative adults with no recently reported acute infections or vaccinations. Every donor was a Caucasian adult living in Nashville, Tennessee, USA. CD8 memory samples were composed of magnetically selected CD45RO+ cells combined with CCR7-negative CD45RA+ effector memory (TemRA) cells. After blood collection by leukapheresis, PBMCs were isolated using Ficoll-Histopaque density gradient centrifugation and then cryopreserved in the vapor phase of liquid nitrogen. Purity and quantity of every magnetically sorted T cell population were checked by analytical flow cytometry. From each sorted fraction, genomic DNA was isolated and quantified by UV absorbance on a Nanodrop 2000c.

Using the deep immunoSEQ assay, TCR CDR3 regions were amplified from genomic DNA by multiplex PCR. Extracted genomic DNA from each cell subset was distributed evenly across all wells of several immunoSEQ 96-well plates, and each plate was treated as a replicate. Each replicate PCR for sorted subsets received around 0.2 ug genomic DNA, equal to about 30,000 T cell genomes. Purified libraries were measured with a Qubit 3.0 fluorometer, size-checked on a Bioanalyzer 2100, and measured again with the KAPA Library Quantification kit. Every immunoSEQ 96-well plate was sequenced on a dedicated single-read 150-cycle Illumina NextSeq 550 flow cell. In the paper's pipeline: Because only junctional sequences without quality scores were contained in the immunoSEQ output, filtering matching that applied to full-length reads could not be performed. To assign V/J genes and CDR3, sequences were annotated using PyIR, a Python wrapper for IgBLAST v1.9, with IMGT germline references. Reads with weak V/J assignments (E-value above 1e-6), missing CDR3, stop codons, out-of-frame junctions, or ambiguous translated residues were removed. V3J clonotypes were defined by identical inferred V gene, J gene, and CDR3 amino acid sequence. Percentage overlap between repertoires was computed as shared unique clonotypes divided by the size of the smaller repertoire. Repertoire richness was assessed with RTK rarefaction, the Chao1 estimator, and Recon v2.1 estimates of unobserved clonotypes. Generation probabilities were computed with OLGA for all TCRbeta clonotypes obtained by the gDNA method from a few donors. The clones in this table, taken by TCRdb from immuneACCESS, are in-frame only. Not every clone is retained; where verified, under half of the shortfall comes from an unresolved V gene, and the cause of the rest is unknown. V, J and clone size are those of that table, while D and trimming were read from the DNA. This sample lists 550,000 to 800,000 clones; about 90% were detected once. The top ten hold about a third of the sample.

The sample originates from a study of shared clonotypes between healthy human individuals (dated by TCRdb to about 2020). With regard to the full study: A couple of women and three men aged 18 to 49 years were included in the cohort. For each donor, three plates each were used for CD4 naive and CD4 memory, two plates were used for CD8 naive, and one plate was used for CD8 memory. To estimate repertoire size and how much clonotype sharing occurs between individuals, the study deeply sequenced the blood TCR repertoires of about five healthy adults. Different laboratories and diverse techniques were used to prepare libraries and sequence TCR repertoires, to increase sequencing depth and limit assay-specific biases. Leukapheresis yielded between about 0.85 and 10 billion PBMCs per donor. Broader findings and caveats from the paper: Incomplete sequencing was indicated by rarefaction of sorted-subset datasets, despite the large sequencing depth. Because the study included only a small number of donors, the genetic and exposure-history diversity represented was limited. Sampling was restricted to blood, and TCR repertoires in tissue are likely to differ from TCR repertoires in blood. Across a handful of donors, 5% to 6% of naive CD4, approximately 3.6% of naive CD8, about 2.3% of memory CD4, and over 0.35% of memory CD8 clonotypes were shared. Based on pairwise subsampling, the degree of clonotype sharing among donors was expected to be affected by sequencing depth. Larger estimated clonotype richness was generally found for naive subsets than for memory subsets. Compared with non-shared clonotypes, clonotypes shared by all four sorted-subset donors had higher generation probabilities.

Sequenced material: memory CD8+ T cells from PBMCs. What the cell subset or site label conveys for this sample: CD45RO+ cells pooled with CCR7-negative TemRA cells. The sequence derives from a man aged 18 to 29 in good health. Some clones in this sample may be carry-over from other donors' samples. In this chain, TRBV27 is recombined with TRBJ2-1, and 7 bases in between align with TRBD1. The DNA reads TGTGCCAGCAGACAGGGACAGAATGAGCAGTTCTTC. This is translated as CASRQGQNEQFF.